The 2 T cell receptor beta chains below come from one sample, sequenced in a study of blood T cells in healthy people across ages. Through a sample-barcoded 5' primer and a J-beta primer mix, a second PCR was run for roughly 6 to 11 cycles. Each CDR3 protein gets one entry after TCRdb re-called the 5' RACE reads with MiXCR. The data show some 900,000 distinct CDR3 sequences, about 48% seen once. Sequencing was carried out using blood. These receptors were obtained from a young man in good health.

This chain joins TRBV19 and TRBJ2-7, with TRBD1 as a possible D gene (6 bases). This CDR3 is 15 amino acids long. V lost 3 bases and J lost 2, with 14 bases in between. CDR1 and CDR2 from the germline V gene are LNHDA and SQIVND (reference sequence). DNA of the CDR3: TGTGCCAGTAGTATCCCCAGGGGTGGTACCTACGAGCAGTACTTC. Translating it yields CASSIPRGGTYEQYF.

V usage is TRBV28 and J usage is TRBJ2-5; 7 nucleotides agree with TRBD1. CDR3 length equals 18 residues. Germline loops: CDR1 MDHEN, CDR2 SYDVKM. V was clipped by 1 base and J by 2 bases; unmatched bases: 13. The DNA of the CDR3 is TGTGCCAGCAGTTTATTGAAGGACGCTGGGACAGAACAAGAGACCCAGTACTTC. This sequence encodes CASSLLKDAGTEQETQYF.